One T cell receptor beta chain is described in this entry. V was shortened by 7 bases and J by 0 bases, with 15 bases between the two germline ends. There are 15 residues in the CDR3. Germline-derived CDR1 and CDR2 are MNHEY and SVGAGI. Stated treatment: approximately 18 received Ad26.COV2.S at low or high dose, single or two shots; 5 received placebo; per-sample allocation not given. Day 63 after the first injection of vaccine or placebo was the sampling time. TCRdb's table, derived via immunoSEQ multiplex PCR, lists solely in-frame clones and lacks some. The sample lists a few hundred thousand clones, 92% seen once, with less than 2% in the top ten. These data come from a study of Ad26.COV2.S vaccination and SARS-CoV-2 variants. As for the study in general: Participants got Ad26.COV2.S intramuscularly, once or twice 56 days apart.

The TCR sequence derives from a person aged 18-65 years who received the Ad26.COV2.S COVID-19 vaccine or a placebo. The starting material was peripheral blood, obtained in a trial of Ad26.COV2.S vaccine versus placebo. The J gene is TRBJ1-1, the V gene TRBV6-5; D may be TRBD1 (6 bases). DNA of the CDR3: TGTGCCAGCACCTCGGGGGCACTCATGAACACTGAAGCTTTCTTT. It translates to CASTSGALMNTEAFF.